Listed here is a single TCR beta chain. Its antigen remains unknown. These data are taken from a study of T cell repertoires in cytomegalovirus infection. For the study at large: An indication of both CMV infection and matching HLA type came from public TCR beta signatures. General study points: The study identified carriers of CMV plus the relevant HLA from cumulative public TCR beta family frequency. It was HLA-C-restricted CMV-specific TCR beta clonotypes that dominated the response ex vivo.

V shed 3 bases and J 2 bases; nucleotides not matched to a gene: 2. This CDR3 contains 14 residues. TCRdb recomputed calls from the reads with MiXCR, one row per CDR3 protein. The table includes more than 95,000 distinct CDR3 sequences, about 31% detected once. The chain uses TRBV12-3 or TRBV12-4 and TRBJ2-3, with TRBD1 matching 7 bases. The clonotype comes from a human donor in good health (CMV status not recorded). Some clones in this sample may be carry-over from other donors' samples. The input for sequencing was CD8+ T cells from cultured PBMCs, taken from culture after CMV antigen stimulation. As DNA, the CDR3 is TGTGCCAGCAGTTTCCAGGGGGTCACAGATACGCAGTATTTT. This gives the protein CASSFQGVTDTQYF.